The 5 T cell receptor beta chains in this list originate from one sample, sequenced in a study of shared clonotypes between healthy human individuals. The method was immunoSEQ multiplex PCR; TCRdb's version includes in-frame clones alone and lacks a portion of them. The sample has 1,100,000 or so clones, approximately 78% seen once. Sequences were obtained from memory CD4+ T cells from PBMCs. The subset was: CD45RA-negative fraction. The receptor source for this set is a young man in good health. Some clones in this sample may be carry-over from other donors' samples.

In this sample, this clone turned up once. The rearrangement joins TRBV27 to TRBJ2-5; D may be TRBD2 (6 bases). From germline, CDR1 is MNHEY and CDR2 SMNVEV (reference sequence). The CDR3 length is 12 residues. CDR3 in amino acids: CPSGRYQETQYF. CDR3 nucleotide sequence: TGTCCCTCCGGGAGATACCAAGAGACCCAGTACTTC.

This clone appeared a few times. V is TRBV2 and J is TRBJ1-2; possible D gene TRBD1, 5 bases. The ends were cut back, 7 bases at V and 8 bases at J, with 20 bases in the middle. Germline V gives CDR1 SNHLY, CDR2 FYNNEI. The CDR3 runs to 14 residues. The CDR3 protein is CASTSGAPSDGYTF. DNA of the CDR3: TGTGCCAGCACCTCCGGGGCCCCCTCCGACGGCTACACCTTC.

The chain couples TRBV20-1 to TRBJ1-2; TRBD1 matches 7 bases. Germline V CDR1 and CDR2: DFQATT, SNEGSKA (reference sequence). This CDR3 contains 11 residues. The V segment lost 7 bases and the J segment 6 bases; nucleotides outside the gene matches: 5. CDR3 amino acids: CSVYRGDGYTF. DNA of the CDR3: TGCAGTGTTTACAGGGGAGATGGCTACACCTTC.

The chain couples TRBV30 to TRBJ2-7; 7 nucleotides agree with TRBD2. The CDR3 runs 14 residues. Germline CDR1 reads GTSNPN; CDR2 reads SVGIG (reference sequence). J gave up 2 bases and V 8 bases, and 12 bases lay outside the gene matches. The CDR3 DNA follows: TGTGCCACGTCACTAGCGACTGGGCCCTACGAGCAGTACTTC. Its translation is CATSLATGPYEQYF.

This clone was found a few times. V gene TRBV5-8 combines with J gene TRBJ1-2; perhaps TRBD1 as D (6 bases). CDR3 length: 14 amino acids. Germline values: CDR1 SGHTS, CDR2 YDEGEE. V lost 4 bases and J lost 4, with 14 bases in between. The CDR3 DNA sequence: TGTGCCAGCAGCAGATACAGGGCGGCCTATGGCTACACCTTC. Protein: CASSRYRAAYGYTF.